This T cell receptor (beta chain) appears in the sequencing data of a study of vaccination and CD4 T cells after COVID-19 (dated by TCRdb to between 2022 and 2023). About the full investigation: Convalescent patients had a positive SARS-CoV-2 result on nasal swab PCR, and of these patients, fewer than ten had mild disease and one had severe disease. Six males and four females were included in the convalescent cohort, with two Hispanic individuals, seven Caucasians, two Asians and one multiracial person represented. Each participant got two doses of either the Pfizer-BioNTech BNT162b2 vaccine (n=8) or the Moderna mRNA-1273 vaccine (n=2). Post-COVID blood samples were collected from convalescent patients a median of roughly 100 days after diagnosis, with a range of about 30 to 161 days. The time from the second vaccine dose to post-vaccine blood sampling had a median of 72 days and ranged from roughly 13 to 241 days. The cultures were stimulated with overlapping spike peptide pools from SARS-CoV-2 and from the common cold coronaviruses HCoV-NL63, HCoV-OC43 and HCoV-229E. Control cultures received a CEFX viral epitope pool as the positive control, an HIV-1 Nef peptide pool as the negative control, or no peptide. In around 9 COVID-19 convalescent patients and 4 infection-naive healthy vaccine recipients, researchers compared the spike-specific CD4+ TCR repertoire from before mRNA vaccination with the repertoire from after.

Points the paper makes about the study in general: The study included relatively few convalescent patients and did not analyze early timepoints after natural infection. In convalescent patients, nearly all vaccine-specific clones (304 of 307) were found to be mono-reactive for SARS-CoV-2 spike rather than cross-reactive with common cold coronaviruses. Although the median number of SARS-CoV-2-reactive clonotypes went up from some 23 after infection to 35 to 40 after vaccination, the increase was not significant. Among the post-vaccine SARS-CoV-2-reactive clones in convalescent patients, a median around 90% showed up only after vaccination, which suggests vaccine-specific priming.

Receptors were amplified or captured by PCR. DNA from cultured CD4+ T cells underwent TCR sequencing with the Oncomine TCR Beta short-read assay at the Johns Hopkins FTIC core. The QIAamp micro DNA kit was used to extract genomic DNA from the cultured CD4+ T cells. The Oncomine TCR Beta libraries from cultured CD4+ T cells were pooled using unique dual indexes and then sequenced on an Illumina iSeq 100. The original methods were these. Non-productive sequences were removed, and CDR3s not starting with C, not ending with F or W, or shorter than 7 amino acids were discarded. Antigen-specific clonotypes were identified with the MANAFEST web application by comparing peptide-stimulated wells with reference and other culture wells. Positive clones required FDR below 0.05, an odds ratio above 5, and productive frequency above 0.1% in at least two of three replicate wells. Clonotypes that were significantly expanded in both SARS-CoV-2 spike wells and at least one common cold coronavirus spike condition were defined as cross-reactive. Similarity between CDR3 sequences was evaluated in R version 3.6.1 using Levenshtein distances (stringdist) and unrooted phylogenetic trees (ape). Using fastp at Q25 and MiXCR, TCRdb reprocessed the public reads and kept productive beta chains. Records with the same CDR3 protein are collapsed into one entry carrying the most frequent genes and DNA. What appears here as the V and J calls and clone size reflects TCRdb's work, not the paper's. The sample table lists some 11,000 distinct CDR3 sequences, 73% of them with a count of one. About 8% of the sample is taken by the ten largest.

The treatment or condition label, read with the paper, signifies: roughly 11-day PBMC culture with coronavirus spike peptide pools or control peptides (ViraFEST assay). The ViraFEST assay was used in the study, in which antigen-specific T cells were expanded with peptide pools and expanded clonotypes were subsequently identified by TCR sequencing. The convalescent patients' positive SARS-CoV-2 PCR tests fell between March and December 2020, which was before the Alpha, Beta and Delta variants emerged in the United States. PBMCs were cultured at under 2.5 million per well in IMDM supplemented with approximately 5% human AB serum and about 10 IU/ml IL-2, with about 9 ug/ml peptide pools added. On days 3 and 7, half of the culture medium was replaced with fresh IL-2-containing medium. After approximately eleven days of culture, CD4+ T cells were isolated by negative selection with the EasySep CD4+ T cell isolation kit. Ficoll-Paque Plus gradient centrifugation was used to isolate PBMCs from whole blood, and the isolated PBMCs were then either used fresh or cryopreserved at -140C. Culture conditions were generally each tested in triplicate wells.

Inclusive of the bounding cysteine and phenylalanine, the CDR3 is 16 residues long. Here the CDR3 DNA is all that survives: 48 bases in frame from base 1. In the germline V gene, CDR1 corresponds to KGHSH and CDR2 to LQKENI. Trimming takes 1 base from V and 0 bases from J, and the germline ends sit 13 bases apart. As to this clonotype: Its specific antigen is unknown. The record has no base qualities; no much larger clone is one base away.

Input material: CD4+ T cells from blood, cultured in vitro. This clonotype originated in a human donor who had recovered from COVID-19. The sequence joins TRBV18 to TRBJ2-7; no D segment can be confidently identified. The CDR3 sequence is CASSPQGSSSSYEQYF. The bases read TGTGCCAGCTCACCACAAGGCAGCTCTAGCTCCTACGAGCAGTACTTC.